Below, one TCR beta chain is given with its context. It is likely a read error, because the conserved phenylalanine at the end of the CDR3 is missing. Germline V gene data show CDR1 as MDHEN and CDR2 as SYDVKM. The CDR3 is made up of 14 amino acids. V was shortened by 2 bases and J by 2 bases, with 8 bases between the two germline ends. The data originate from a study of glioma-infiltrating T cells. Amplification of TCR alpha and beta CDR3 regions from RNA used iRepertoire nested multiplex PCR. MiXCR, run by TCRdb on the multiplex PCR reads, gives a single entry per CDR3 protein. The sample carries more than 350,000 distinct CDR3 sequences, less than 50% recorded once.

The chain uses TRBV28 and TRBJ2-3; no reliable D call. This TCR was recovered from a human donor with low-grade glioma or glioblastoma, undergoing nonglioma brain surgery, or in good health (not recorded which). Specimen: glioma tissue, nonneoplastic brain tissue, or PBMCs (not recorded which). This chain's CDR3 is CASSLAGFTDTQYS. The CDR3 DNA reads TGTGCCAGCAGTTTAGCTGGGTTCACAGATACGCAGTATTCT.